This T cell receptor beta chain was profiled in a study of blood T cell repertoires in COVID-19. TCRdb's copy holds only in-frame clones and misses some; the assay was immunoSEQ multiplex PCR. The sample yields 110,000 or so clones, about 87% seen once. CDR1 is SGHAT and CDR2 is FQNNGV in the germline V gene. The CDR3 runs to 13 residues. V lost 5 bases, J lost 5 bases, and 3 bases stayed unmatched. The receptor's source is a human donor in a cohort sampled during active COVID-19. The sequencing sample was made of peripheral blood. The chain uses TRBV11-2 and TRBJ2-5, with 9 nucleotides matching TRBD2. The DNA of the CDR3 is TGTGCCAGCAGCCCCGGACTAGCGGAGACCCAGTACTTC. The encoded protein is CASSPGLAETQYF.